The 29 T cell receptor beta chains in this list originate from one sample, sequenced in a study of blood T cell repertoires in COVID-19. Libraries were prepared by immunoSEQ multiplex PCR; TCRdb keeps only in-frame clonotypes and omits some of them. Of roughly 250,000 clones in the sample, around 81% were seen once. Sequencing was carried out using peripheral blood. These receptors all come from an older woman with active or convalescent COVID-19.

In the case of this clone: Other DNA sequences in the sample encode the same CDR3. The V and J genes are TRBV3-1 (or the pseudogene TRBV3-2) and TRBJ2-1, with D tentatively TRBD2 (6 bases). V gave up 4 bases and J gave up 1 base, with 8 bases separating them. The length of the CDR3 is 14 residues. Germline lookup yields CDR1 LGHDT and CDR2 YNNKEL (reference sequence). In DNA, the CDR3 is TGTGCCAGCAGCCTTAGCGGATCCTACAATGAGCAGTTCTTC. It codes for CASSLSGSYNEQFF.

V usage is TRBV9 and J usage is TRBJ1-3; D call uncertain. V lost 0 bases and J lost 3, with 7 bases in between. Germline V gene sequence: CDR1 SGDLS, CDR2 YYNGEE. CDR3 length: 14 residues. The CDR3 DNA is TGTGCCAGCAGCGTAGGAGGGTTTGGAAACACCATATATTTT. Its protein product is CASSVGGFGNTIYF.

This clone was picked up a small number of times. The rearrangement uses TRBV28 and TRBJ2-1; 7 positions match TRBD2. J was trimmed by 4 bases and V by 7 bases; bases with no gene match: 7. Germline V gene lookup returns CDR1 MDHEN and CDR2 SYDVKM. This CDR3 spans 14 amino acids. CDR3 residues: CASILSGAYNEQFF. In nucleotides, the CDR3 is TGTGCCAGCATCTTAAGCGGGGCGTACAATGAGCAGTTCTTC.

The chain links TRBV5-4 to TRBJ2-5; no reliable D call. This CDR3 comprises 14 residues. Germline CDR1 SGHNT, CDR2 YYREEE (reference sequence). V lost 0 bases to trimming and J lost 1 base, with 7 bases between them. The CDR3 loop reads CASSLASSQETQYF. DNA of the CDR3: TGTGCCAGCAGCTTGGCGTCCTCCCAAGAGACCCAGTACTTC.

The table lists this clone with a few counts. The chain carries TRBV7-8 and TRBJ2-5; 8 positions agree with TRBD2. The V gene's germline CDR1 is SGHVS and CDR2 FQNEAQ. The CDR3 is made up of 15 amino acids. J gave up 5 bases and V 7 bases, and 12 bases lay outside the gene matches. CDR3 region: CASNWAGRASETQYF. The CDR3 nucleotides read TGTGCCAGCAACTGGGCCGGGAGGGCTAGTGAGACCCAGTACTTC.

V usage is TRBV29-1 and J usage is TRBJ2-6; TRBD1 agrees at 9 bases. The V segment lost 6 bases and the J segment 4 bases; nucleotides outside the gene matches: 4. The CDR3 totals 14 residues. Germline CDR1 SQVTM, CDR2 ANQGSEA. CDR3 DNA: TGCAGCGTCCTACAGGGGGCCGGGGCCAACGTCCTGACTTTC. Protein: CSVLQGAGANVLTF.

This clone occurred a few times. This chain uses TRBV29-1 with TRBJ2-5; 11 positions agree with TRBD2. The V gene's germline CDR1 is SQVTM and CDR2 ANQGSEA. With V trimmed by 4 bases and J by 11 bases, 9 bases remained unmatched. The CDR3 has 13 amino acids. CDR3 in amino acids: CSVGLAGGPRQYF. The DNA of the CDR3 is TGCAGCGTTGGTCTAGCGGGGGGCCCACGTCAGTACTTC.

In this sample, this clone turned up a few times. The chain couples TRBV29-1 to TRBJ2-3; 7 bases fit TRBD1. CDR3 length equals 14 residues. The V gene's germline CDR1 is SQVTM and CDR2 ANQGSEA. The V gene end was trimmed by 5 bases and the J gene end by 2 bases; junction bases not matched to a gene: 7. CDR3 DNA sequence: TGCAGCGTTCGACAGGGAAGCGTCACAGATACGCAGTATTTT. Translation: CSVRQGSVTDTQYF.

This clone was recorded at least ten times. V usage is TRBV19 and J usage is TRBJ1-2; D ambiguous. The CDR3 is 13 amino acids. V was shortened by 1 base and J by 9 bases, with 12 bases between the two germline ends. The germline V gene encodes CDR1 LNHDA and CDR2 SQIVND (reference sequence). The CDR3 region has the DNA TGTGCCAGTAGTATAGGCCCAGGTTCACGCTACACCTTC. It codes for CASSIGPGSRYTF.

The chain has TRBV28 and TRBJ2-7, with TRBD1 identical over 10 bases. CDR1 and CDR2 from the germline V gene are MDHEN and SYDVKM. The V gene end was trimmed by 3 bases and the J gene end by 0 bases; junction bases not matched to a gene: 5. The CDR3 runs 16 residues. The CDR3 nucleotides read TGTGCCAGCAGTTTCAACAGGACAGGGGGCTCCTACGAGCAGTACGTC. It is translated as CASSFNRTGGSYEQYV.

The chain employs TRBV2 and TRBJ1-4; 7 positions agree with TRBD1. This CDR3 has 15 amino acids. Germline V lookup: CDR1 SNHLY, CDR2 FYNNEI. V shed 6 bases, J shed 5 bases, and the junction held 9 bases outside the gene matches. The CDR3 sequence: CASRPGQGENEKLFF. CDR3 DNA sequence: TGTGCCAGCAGGCCTGGTCAGGGGGAAAATGAAAAACTGTTTTTT.

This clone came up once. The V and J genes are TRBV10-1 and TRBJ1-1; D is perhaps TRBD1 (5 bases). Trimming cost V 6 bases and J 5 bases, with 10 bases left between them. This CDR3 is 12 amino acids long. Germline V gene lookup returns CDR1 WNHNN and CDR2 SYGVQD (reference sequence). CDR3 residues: CASRGQATEAFF. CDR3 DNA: TGCGCCAGCAGGGGGCAGGCGACTGAAGCTTTCTTT.

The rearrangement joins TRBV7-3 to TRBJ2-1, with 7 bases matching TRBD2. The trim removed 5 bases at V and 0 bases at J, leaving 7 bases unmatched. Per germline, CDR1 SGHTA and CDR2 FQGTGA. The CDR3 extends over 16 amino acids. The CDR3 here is CASSPSGGSSYNEQFF. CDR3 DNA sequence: TGTGCCAGCAGCCCATCGGGCGGGAGCTCCTACAATGAGCAGTTCTTC.

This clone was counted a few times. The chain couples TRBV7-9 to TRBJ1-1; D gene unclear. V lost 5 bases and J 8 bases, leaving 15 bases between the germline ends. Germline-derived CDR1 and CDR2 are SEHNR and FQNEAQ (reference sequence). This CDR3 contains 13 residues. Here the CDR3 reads CASSLTFGNEAFF. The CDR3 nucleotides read TGTGCCAGCAGCCTGACATTCGGCAACGAAGCTTTCTTT.

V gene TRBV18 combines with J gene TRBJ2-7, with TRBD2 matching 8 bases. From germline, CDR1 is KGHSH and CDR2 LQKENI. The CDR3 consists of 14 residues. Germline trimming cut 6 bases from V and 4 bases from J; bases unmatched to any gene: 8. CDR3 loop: CASSVAGRLYEQYF. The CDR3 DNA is TGTGCCAGCTCGGTAGCGGGAAGACTTTACGAGCAGTACTTC.

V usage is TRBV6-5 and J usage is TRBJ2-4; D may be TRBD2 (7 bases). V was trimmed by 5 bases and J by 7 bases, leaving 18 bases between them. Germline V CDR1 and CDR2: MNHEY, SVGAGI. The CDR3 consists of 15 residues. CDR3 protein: CASSPHRGGPNIQYF. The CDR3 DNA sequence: TGTGCCAGCAGTCCGCATAGGGGGGGGCCGAACATTCAGTACTTC.

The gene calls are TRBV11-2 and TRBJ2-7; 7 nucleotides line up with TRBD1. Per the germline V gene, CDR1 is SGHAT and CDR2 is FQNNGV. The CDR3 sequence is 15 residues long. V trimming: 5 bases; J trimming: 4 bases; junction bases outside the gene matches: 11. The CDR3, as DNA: TGTGCCAGCAGCACCGGGACAGCGGTTTGGTACGAGCAGTACTTC. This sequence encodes CASSTGTAVWYEQYF.

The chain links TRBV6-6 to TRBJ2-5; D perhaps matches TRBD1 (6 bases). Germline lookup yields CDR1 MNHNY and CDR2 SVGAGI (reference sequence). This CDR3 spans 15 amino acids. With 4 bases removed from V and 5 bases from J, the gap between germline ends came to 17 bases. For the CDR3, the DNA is TGTGCCAGCAGTTGGGCGGGCCCCCAGGGGGAGACCCAGTACTTC. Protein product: CASSWAGPQGETQYF.

This CDR3 reads CASTRGLAGGRNQETQYF. CDR3 DNA: TGCGCCAGCACCCGGGGACTAGCGGGGGGACGAAACCAAGAGACCCAGTACTTC. The genes are TRBV10-2 and TRBJ2-5; 15 bases align to TRBD2. V gave up 7 bases and J gave up 0 bases; unmatched junction bases: 9. The germline V gene encodes CDR1 WSHSY and CDR2 SAAADI. The CDR3 contains 18 residues.

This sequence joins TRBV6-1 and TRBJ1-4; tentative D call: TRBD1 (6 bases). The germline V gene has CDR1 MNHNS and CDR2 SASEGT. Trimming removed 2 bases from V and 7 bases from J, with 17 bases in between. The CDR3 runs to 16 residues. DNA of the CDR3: TGTGCCAGCAGTGAATTCGGACAGTCCCGCGGTGAAAAACTGTTTTTT. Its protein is CASSEFGQSRGEKLFF.

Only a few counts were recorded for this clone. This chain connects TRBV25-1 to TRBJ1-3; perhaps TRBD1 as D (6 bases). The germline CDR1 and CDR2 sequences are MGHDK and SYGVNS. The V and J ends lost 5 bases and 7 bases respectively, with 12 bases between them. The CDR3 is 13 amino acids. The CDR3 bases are TGTGCCAGCAGTACAGGGCGAGCGAACACCATATATTTT. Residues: CASSTGRANTIYF.

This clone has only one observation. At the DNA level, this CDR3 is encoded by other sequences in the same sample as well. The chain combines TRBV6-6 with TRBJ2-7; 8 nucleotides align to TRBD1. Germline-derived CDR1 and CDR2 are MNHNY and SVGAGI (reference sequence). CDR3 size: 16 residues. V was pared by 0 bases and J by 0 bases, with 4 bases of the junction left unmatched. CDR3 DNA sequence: TGTGCCAGCAGTTACTCGAGACAGGGGAGCTCCTACGAGCAGTACGTC. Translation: CASSYSRQGSSYEQYV.

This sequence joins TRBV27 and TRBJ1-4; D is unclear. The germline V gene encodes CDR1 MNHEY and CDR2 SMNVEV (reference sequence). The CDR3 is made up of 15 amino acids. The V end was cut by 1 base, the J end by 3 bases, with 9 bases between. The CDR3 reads CASSLYQTPNEKLFF. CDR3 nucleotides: TGTGCCAGCAGTTTATACCAGACACCTAATGAAAAACTGTTTTTT.

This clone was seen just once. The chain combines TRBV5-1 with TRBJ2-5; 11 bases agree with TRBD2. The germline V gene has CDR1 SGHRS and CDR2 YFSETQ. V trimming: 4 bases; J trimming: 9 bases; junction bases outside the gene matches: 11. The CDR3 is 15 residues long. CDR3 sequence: CASSPGTSGLLAQYF. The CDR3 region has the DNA TGCGCCAGCAGCCCCGGGACTAGCGGCCTGTTGGCCCAGTACTTC.

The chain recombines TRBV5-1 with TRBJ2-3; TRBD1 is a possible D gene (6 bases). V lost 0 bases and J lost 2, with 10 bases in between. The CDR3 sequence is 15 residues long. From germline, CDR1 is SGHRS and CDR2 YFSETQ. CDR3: CASSLGGPDTDTQYF. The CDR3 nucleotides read TGCGCCAGCAGCTTGGGGGGGCCAGACACAGATACGCAGTATTTT.

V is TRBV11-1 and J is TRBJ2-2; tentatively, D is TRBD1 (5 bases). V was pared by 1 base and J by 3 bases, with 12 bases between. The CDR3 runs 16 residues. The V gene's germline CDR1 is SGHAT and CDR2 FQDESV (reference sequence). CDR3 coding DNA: TGTGCCAGCAGCTTAGGCTGGGGCGGACACACCGGGGAGCTGTTTTTT. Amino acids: CASSLGWGGHTGELFF.

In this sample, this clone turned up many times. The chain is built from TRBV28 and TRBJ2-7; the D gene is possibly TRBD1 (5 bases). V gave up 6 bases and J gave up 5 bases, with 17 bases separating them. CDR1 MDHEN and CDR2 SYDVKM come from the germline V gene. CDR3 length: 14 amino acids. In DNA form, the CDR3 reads TGTGCCAGCAGCCCTTTGGGCAGGGTCAACGAGCAGTACGTC. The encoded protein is CASSPLGRVNEQYV.

DNA for the CDR3: TGTGCCAGCAGTACCGCCGGGACAGGCTTCTACGAGCAGTACTTC. It is translated as CASSTAGTGFYEQYF. V and J are TRBV5-5 and TRBJ2-7; 8 positions match TRBD1. The V and J ends lost 5 bases and 3 bases, in that order; junction bases with no gene match: 10. Germline assignment: CDR1 SGHKS and CDR2 YYEKEE (reference sequence). This CDR3 has 15 amino acids.

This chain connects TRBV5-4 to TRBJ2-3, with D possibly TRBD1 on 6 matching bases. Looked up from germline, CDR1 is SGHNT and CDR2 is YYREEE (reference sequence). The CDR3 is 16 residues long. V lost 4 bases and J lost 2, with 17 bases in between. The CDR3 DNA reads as TGTGCCAGCAGCCCGGAAGGGGGTAGGGACACAGATACGCAGTATTTT. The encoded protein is CASSPEGGRDTDTQYF.